The rows below give T cell receptor beta chains drawn from one sample of a study of CD8+CD57+ T cells in acquired aplastic anemia. Via MiXCR, TCRdb re-called the reads, giving one row per CDR3 protein. Among fewer than 300,000 distinct CDR3 sequences listed, around 82% were seen once. Sequences were obtained from sorted CD4+, CD8+, or CD8+CD57+ T cells (not recorded which) from PBMCs. The origin of the receptors is a human donor with aplastic anemia. Each CDR3 is given with its conserved first and last residue. Clone size is not always given. Where it is, it says once, few, many or a class for expanded clones.

size	V	J	CDR3
-	TRBV7-3	TRBJ2-3	CASSVAGETDTQYF
-	TRBV7-9	TRBJ2-2	CASSTDEENGDTFF
-	TRBV5-5	TRBJ1-6	CASRPLSALSPLHF
-	TRBV7-9	TRBJ2-7	CASSSGPGELYFGYF
-	TRBV9	TRBJ1-5	CASSDSVMGTDSF
-	TRBV7-8	TRBJ2-3	CASSYRADGTAHF
-	TRBV5-6	TRBJ2-2	CAISSGGAGELFF
-	TRBV9	TRBJ2-5	CASGRAGNIQYYDF
-	TRBV10-3	TRBJ2-3	CAIGESSGVADTQYF
-	TRBV9	TRBJ2-5	CASSVGSSPRTDNF
few	TRBV7-6	TRBJ1-6	CASSSITQAPLHF
-	TRBV4-1	TRBJ1-2	CASSQPMGNYGYTF
-	TRBV5-4	TRBJ2-3	CASSPEDGLATGTQYF
-	TRBV15	TRBJ2-7	CATSWGSSQETQYF
-	TRBV7-2	TRBJ1-1	CASSKGGEGTVAFF
-	TRBV7-8	TRBJ1-1	CASSFDPDGSALAFF
-	TRBV15	-	CVTSGRGLAYEQYF
-	TRBV20-1	TRBJ1-5	CSATVGVENQPQHF
-	TRBV15	TRBJ2-3	CATSMELAGGSDRQYF
-	TRBV11-3	TRBJ1-1	CASSLDLTASGRAFF
-	TRBV15	TRBJ2-1	CTSSMGSGLGEQFF
-	TRBV7-8	TRBJ2-3	CASSLGRAASDTKYF
-	TRBV7-9	TRBJ2-7	CASSPSGSSGETYF
-	TRBV7-9	TRBJ2-5	CAGRGARDGEYF